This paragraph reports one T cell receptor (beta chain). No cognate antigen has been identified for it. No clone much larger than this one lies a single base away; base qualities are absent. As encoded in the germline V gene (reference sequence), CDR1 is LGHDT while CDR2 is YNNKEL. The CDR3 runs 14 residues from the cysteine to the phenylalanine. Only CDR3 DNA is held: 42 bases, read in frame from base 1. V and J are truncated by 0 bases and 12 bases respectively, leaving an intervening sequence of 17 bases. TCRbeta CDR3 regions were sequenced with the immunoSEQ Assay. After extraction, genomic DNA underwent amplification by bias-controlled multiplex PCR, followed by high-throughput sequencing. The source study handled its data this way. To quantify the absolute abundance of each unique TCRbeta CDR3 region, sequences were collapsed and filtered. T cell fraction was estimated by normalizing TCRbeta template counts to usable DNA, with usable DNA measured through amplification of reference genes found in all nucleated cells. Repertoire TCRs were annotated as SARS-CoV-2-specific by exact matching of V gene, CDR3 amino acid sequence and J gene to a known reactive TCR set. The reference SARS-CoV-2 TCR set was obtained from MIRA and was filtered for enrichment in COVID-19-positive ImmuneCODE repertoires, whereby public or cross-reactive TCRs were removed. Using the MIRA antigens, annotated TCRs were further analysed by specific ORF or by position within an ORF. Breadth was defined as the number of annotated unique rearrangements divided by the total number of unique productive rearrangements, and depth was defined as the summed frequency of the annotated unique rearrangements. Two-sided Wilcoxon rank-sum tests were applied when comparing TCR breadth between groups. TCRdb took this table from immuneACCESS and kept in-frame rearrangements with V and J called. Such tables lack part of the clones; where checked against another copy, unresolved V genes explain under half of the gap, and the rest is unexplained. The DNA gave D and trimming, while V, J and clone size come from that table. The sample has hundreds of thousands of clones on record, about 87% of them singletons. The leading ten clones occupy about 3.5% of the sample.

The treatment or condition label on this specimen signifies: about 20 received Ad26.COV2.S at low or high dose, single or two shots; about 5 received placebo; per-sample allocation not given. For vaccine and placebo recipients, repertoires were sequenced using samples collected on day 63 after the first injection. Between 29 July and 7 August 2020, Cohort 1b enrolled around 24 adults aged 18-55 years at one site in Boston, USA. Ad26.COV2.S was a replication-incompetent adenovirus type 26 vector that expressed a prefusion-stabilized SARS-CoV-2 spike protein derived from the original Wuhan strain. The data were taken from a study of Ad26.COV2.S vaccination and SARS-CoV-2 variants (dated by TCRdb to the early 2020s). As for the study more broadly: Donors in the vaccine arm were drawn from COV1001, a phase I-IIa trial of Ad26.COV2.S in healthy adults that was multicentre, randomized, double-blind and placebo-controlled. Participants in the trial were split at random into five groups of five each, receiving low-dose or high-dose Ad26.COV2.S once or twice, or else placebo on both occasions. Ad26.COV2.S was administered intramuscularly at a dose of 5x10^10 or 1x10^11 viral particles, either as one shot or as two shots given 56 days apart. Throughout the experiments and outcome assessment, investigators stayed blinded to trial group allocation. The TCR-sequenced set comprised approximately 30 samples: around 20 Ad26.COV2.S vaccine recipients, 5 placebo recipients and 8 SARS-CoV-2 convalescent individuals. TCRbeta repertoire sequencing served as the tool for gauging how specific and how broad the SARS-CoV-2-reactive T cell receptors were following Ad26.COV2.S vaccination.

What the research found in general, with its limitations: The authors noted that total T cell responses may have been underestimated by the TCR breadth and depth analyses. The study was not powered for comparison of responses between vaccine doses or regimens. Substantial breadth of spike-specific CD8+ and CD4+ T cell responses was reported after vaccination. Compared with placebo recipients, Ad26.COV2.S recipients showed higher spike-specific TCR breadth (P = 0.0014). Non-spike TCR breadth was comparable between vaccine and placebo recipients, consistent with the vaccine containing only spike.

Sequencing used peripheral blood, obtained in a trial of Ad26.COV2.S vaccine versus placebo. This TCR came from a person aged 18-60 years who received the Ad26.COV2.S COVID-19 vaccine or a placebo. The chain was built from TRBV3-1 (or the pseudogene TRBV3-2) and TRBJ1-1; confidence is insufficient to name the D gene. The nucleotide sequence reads TGTGCCAGCAGCCAAGATCGGGGAGCAGGCCGAACTTTCTTT. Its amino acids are CASSQDRGAGRTFF.